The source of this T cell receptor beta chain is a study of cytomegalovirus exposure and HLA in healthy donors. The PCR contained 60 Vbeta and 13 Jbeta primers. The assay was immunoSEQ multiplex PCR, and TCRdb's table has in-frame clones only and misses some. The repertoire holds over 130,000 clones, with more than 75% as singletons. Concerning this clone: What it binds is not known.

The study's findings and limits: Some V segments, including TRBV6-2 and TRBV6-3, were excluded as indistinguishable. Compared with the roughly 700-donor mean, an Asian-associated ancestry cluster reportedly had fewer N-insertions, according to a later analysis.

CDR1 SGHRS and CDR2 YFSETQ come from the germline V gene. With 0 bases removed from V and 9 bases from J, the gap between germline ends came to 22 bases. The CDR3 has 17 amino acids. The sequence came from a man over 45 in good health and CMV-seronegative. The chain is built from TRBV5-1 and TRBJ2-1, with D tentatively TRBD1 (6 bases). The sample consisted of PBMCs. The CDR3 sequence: CASSLGFDPRGRGEQFF. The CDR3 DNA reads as TGCGCCAGCAGCTTGGGTTTTGATCCCAGGGGTCGGGGTGAGCAGTTCTTC.